The 24 T cell receptor beta chains below come from one sample, sequenced in a study of blood T cells in healthy people across ages. A J-beta primer mix and a sample-barcoded 5' primer were used in a second PCR of roughly 6 to 11 cycles. MiXCR, run by TCRdb on the 5' RACE reads, gives a single entry per CDR3 protein. The table has approximately 350,000 distinct CDR3 sequences, about 52% seen once. Sequencing was performed on blood. The receptors were gathered from a man in his sixties in good health.

A word on this clonotype: Just one base apart from a much larger clone, this may be a read error. The CDR3 DNA follows: TGTGCCAGCAGCGTAGCTCGACAGGGAGGGGGGGAGCAGTACTTC. Amino acid sequence: CASSVARQGGGEQYF. This chain connects TRBV9 to TRBJ2-7, with D perhaps being TRBD1 or TRBD2 (7 bases each). The length of the CDR3 is 15 residues. The V gene lost 0 bases and the J gene lost 7 bases, with 17 bases spanning the gap. The germline CDR1 and CDR2 sequences are SGDLS and YYNGEE.

The rearrangement links TRBV27 to TRBJ1-2, with 9 bases lining up with TRBD1. Germline V gene sequence: CDR1 MNHEY, CDR2 SMNVEV (reference sequence). Germline trimming cut 6 bases from V and 7 bases from J; bases unmatched to any gene: 6. The CDR3 has 13 residues. The CDR3 nucleotides read TGTGCCAGCAGAGAAACAGGGGGCTTTGGCTACACCTTC. It translates to CASRETGGFGYTF.

V is TRBV7-9 and J is TRBJ2-7; D is undetermined. Trimming took off 1 base at V and 9 bases at J, with 7 bases between the two ends. Germline CDR1 SEHNR, CDR2 FQNEAQ (reference sequence). This CDR3 spans 11 amino acids. DNA for the CDR3: TGTGCCAGCAGCTTAGTGGGTCTGCAGTACTTC. Residues: CASSLVGLQYF. Looking up the rest from reference TRBV7-9 and TRBJ2-7 gives the full variable domain: DTGVSQNPRHKITKRGQNVTFRCDPISEHNRLYWYRQTLGQGPEFLTYFQNEAQLEKSRLLSDRFSAERPKGSFSTLEIQRTEQGDSAMYLCASSLVGLQYFGPGTRLTVT.

This clonotype appeared a single time. This CDR3 reads CSARQSGTEAFF. In DNA form, the CDR3 reads TGCAGTGCTAGACAGTCCGGGACTGAAGCTTTCTTT. The chain joins TRBV20-1 to TRBJ1-1; D is unresolved. CDR3 length: 12 residues. V lost 2 bases and J 5 bases, leaving 9 bases between the germline ends. Germline V gene sequence: CDR1 DFQATT, CDR2 SNEGSKA (reference sequence).

This chain links TRBV7-2 with TRBJ2-3; D is possibly TRBD2 (6 bases). The CDR3 has 14 residues. CDR1 SGHTA and CDR2 FQGNSA come from the germline V gene. Trimming removed 9 bases at V and 1 base at J, with 14 bases between. Here the CDR3 reads CASVGTWGTDTQYF. The CDR3 region has the DNA TGTGCCAGTGTAGGGACTTGGGGCACAGATACGCAGTATTTT.

This clonotype has more than one count but fewer than ten. The chain carries TRBV12-3 or TRBV12-4 and TRBJ1-1, with TRBD1 as a possible D gene (6 bases). V shed 2 bases and J shed 4 bases, with 11 bases lying between them. The CDR3 is made up of 14 amino acids. The CDR3: CASSLPGVVTEAFF. DNA of the CDR3: TGTGCCAGCAGTTTACCAGGGGTAGTCACTGAAGCTTTCTTT.

This clonotype was seen more than once but under ten times. The chain is built from TRBV7-2 and TRBJ1-5; 7 bases map to TRBD1. V shed 5 bases and J 4 bases; nucleotides not matched to a gene: 2. CDR3 length: 13 residues. Looked up from germline, CDR1 is SGHTA and CDR2 is FQGNSA. The CDR3 region is CASSADRNQPQHF. In DNA form, the CDR3 reads TGTGCCAGCAGCGCGGACAGGAATCAGCCCCAGCATTTT.

This clonotype occurred a few times. V gene TRBV16 combines with J gene TRBJ2-3, with D tentatively TRBD1 (6 bases). V was pared by 8 bases and J by 1 base, with 16 bases between. Per the germline V gene, CDR1 is KGHSY and CDR2 is FQNENV. The CDR3 has 15 residues. This chain's CDR3 is CASSPPDRRTDTQYF. The CDR3 DNA is TGTGCCAGCTCACCACCGGACAGACGCACAGATACGCAGTATTTT.

The chain is built from TRBV6-5 and TRBJ2-5; TRBD1 is a possible D gene (6 bases). Trimming took 5 bases from V and 0 from J, leaving 7 bases between them. CDR1 and CDR2 (germline): MNHEY, SVGAGI. There are 13 residues in the CDR3. The CDR3 DNA sequence: TGTGCCAGCAGTACAGGGTACCAAGAGACCCAGTACTTC. It specifies CASSTGYQETQYF.

The chain carries TRBV3-1 and TRBJ1-4; weak D call: TRBD1 (5 bases). V lost 0 bases, J lost 6 bases, and 14 bases lay in between. The CDR3 sequence is 16 residues long. Germline V lookup: CDR1 LGHDT, CDR2 YNNKEL (reference sequence). In nucleotides, the CDR3 is TGTGCCAGCAGCCAAGATTACTCCCGAGGGGATGAAAAACTGTTTTTT. Its translation: CASSQDYSRGDEKLFF.

This clonotype has just one count. A much larger clone is a single base away; this may be a read error. The rearrangement links TRBV4-3 to TRBJ2-3; D is tentatively TRBD1 or TRBD2 (6 bases each). The ends were cut back, 4 bases at V and 2 bases at J, with 16 bases in the middle. Per germline, CDR1 LGHNA and CDR2 YSLEER. The CDR3 length is 16 residues. CDR3 region: CASSPTGGGITDTQYF. CDR3 in DNA: TGCGCCAGCAGCCCGACCGGGGGCGGAATCACAGATACGCAGTATTTT.

V gene TRBV7-9 combines with J gene TRBJ2-1; the D gene could be TRBD1 or TRBD2 (6 bases each). V lost 5 bases and J lost 4, with 15 bases in between. CDR1 and CDR2 from the germline V gene are SEHNR and FQNEAQ (reference sequence). This CDR3 is 15 amino acids long. CDR3 region: CASSQSGASYNEQFF. The CDR3 DNA sequence: TGTGCCAGCAGCCAATCGGGGGCCAGTTACAATGAGCAGTTCTTC.

This clonotype was observed once. This sequence joins TRBV7-2 and TRBJ2-1, with D possibly TRBD2 on 6 matching bases. From germline, CDR1 is SGHTA and CDR2 FQGNSA. This CDR3 is 16 amino acids long. V was trimmed by 5 bases and J by 1 base, leaving 15 bases between them. CDR3 loop: CASSPGLGGSYNEQFF. CDR3 sequence (DNA): TGTGCCAGCAGCCCCGGCCTCGGGGGATCCTACAATGAGCAGTTCTTC. The full variable domain, with the rest looked up from reference TRBV7-2 and TRBJ2-1, is GAGVSQSPSNKVTEKGKDVELRCDPISGHTALYWYRQSLGQGLEFLIYFQGNSAPDKSGLPSDRFSAERTGGSVSTLTIQRTQQEDSAVYLCASSPGLGGSYNEQFFGPGTRLTVL.

The chain links TRBV2 to TRBJ2-5; no firm D call. Germline lookup yields CDR1 SNHLY and CDR2 FYNNEI. V lost 11 bases and J lost 10, with 17 bases in between. The CDR3 has 11 amino acids. CDR3 sequence: CAGRRDTGQYF. The CDR3 nucleotides are TGTGCCGGCCGTAGAGACACCGGCCAGTACTTC.

This clonotype showed up just once. One base away lies a much larger clone, so this may be a sequencing read error. The genes are TRBV2 and TRBJ2-4; a possible D gene is TRBD1 (6 bases). The DNA end favors TRBJ2-7, so the J call may be wrong. This CDR3 spans 12 amino acids. Germline V CDR1 and CDR2: SNHLY, FYNNEI. The CDR3 DNA is TGTGACAGCGAACAAGGGACACGCGAGCAGTACTTC. Its translation: CDSEQGTREQYF.

At least ten counts were recorded for this clonotype. The chain uses TRBV6-2 or TRBV6-3 and TRBJ2-7, with 7 bases aligning to TRBD1. The CDR3 is made up of 15 amino acids. V shed 2 bases, J shed 3 bases, and the junction held 7 bases outside the gene matches. Germline CDR1 reads MNHEY; CDR2 reads SVGEGT. This chain's CDR3 is CASSYHEGGYYEQYF. In nucleotides, the CDR3 is TGTGCCAGCAGTTACCACGAAGGGGGCTACTACGAGCAGTACTTC.

V is TRBV9 and J is TRBJ2-3, with no clear D. The germline V gene encodes CDR1 SGDLS and CDR2 YYNGEE. The CDR3 has 14 amino acids. Deletions cut 1 base from V and 2 bases from J, with 8 bases between. CDR3 protein: CASSVQIATDTQYF. CDR3 DNA: TGTGCCAGCAGCGTACAGATAGCCACAGATACGCAGTATTTT.

This chain connects TRBV28 to TRBJ2-7, with unresolved D. Per the germline V gene, CDR1 is MDHEN and CDR2 is SYDVKM. The CDR3 contains 14 residues. V dropped 8 bases and J dropped 5 bases, with 19 bases sitting between them. Here the CDR3 reads CASLPRPQANEQYF. The CDR3 DNA is TGTGCCAGCTTACCGCGTCCCCAAGCCAACGAGCAGTACTTC.

On this clonotype: Being one base from a much bigger clone, this may be a read error. The chain has TRBV7-2 and TRBJ2-5, with TRBD1 matching 9 bases. Gene TRBJ2-7 matches the end of the DNA better, so the J call may be wrong. CDR3 length: 13 residues. Germline loops: CDR1 SGHTA, CDR2 FQGNSA. The CDR3 DNA reads TGTGCCAGCAGCTTCGGGACAGGGAACGAGCAGTACTTC. It codes for CASSFGTGNEQYF.

This clonotype has ten or more counts. The V call is TRBV7-2, the J call TRBJ2-5, with D uncertain. V shed 5 bases and J shed 5 bases, with 15 bases lying between them. Germline V gene sequence: CDR1 SGHTA, CDR2 FQGNSA. This CDR3 spans 14 amino acids. The CDR3 DNA is TGTGCCAGCAGCCCCGCGGTTAGCCGGGAGACCCAGTACTTC. This gives the protein CASSPAVSRETQYF. The full variable domain, rest sourced from reference TRBV7-2 and TRBJ2-5, is GAGVSQSPSNKVTEKGKDVELRCDPISGHTALYWYRQSLGQGLEFLIYFQGNSAPDKSGLPSDRFSAERTGGSVSTLTIQRTQQEDSAVYLCASSPAVSRETQYFGPGTRLLVL.

The V call is TRBV7-2, the J call TRBJ2-7; possible D gene TRBD1, 5 bases. V lost 1 base and J 7 bases, leaving 11 bases between the germline ends. The germline V gene has CDR1 SGHTA and CDR2 FQGNSA. This CDR3 contains 13 residues. CDR3 sequence reads: CASSLGRVGEQYF. The CDR3 DNA follows: TGTGCCAGCAGCTTAGGCAGGGTTGGTGAGCAGTACTTC.

This clonotype was seen repeatedly, ten times or more. This sequence joins TRBV6-4 and TRBJ2-3; 8 bases match TRBD2. Germline trimming cut 3 bases from V and 6 bases from J; bases unmatched to any gene: 5. Germline CDR1 MRHNA, CDR2 SNTAGT. CDR3 length equals 14 residues. Here the CDR3 DNA reads TGTGCCAGCAGTGAGAGCGGGGGACGTGATACGCAGTATTTT. Its translation is CASSESGGRDTQYF.

The chain carries TRBV18 and TRBJ2-1; no clear D gene. Germline values: CDR1 KGHSH, CDR2 LQKENI. Trimming stripped 4 bases from V and 0 bases from J, with 13 bases between. CDR3 length: 16 amino acids. This chain's CDR3 is CASSRTTGDSYNEQFF. Written as DNA, the CDR3 is TGTGCCAGCTCACGCACAACTGGGGACTCCTACAATGAGCAGTTCTTC.

The rearrangement uses TRBV5-1 and TRBJ2-6; D unclear. Germline loops: CDR1 SGHRS, CDR2 YFSETQ. The CDR3 runs 17 residues. Trimming pared 0 bases from V and 0 bases from J, leaving 10 bases between. CDR3 sequence (DNA): TGCGCCAGCAGCTTGGTAGTCAGTATCTCTGGGGCCAACGTCCTGACTTTC. Translation gives CASSLVVSISGANVLTF.